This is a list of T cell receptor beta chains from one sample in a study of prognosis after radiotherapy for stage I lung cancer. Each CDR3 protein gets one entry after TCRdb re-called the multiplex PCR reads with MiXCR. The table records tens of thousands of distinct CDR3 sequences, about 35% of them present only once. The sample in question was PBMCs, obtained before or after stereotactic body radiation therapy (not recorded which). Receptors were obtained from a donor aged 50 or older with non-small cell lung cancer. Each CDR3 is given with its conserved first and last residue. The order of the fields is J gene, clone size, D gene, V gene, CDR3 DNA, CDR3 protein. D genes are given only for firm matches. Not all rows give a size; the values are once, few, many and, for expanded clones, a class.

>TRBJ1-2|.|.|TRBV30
TGTGCCTGGAGTGTACCCCATGTGGCCAGAACCTTC
CAWSVPHVARTF
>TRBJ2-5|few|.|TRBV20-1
TGCAGTGCGGACCACCCTAGGGAGACCCAGTACTTC
CSADHPRETQYF
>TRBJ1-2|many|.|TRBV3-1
TGTGCCAGCAGCCAAGGGAAGGGGCCCGGCTACACCTTC
CASSQGKGPGYTF
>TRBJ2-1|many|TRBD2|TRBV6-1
TGTGCCAGCAGAAATCTAGCGGGAGTTTTAGGTGAGCAGTTCTTC
CASRNLAGVLGEQFF
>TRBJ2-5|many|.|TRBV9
TGTGCCAGCAGCCGAGCGGAGGGGGAGACCCAGTACTTC
CASSRAEGETQYF
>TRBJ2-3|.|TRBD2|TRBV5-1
TGCGCCAGCAGCTTGGGGGGACTAGCGGGAACAGGTACGCAGTATTTT
CASSLGGLAGTGTQYF
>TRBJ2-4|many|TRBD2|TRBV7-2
TGTGCCAGCAGCTTAGGGGGGGGGTTGGGAATGGGCGCCAAAAACATTCAGTACTTC
CASSLGGGLGMGAKNIQYF
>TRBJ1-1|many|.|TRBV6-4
TGTGCCAGCAGTGAAGGAGGATGGACTCTCCGAAGTAACACTGAAGCTTTCTTT
CASSEGGWTLRSNTEAFF
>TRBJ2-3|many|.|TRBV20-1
TGCAGTGCTAGAGATCGACTGGGCGGGGTCACAGATACGCAGTATTTT
CSARDRLGGVTDTQYF
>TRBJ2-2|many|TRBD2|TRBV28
TGTGCCAGCAGTATCCCTAGCGGGAGGCTGTTTTTT
CASSIPSGRLFF
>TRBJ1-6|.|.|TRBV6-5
TGTGCCAGCAGTTACTCGTCTAGTGTTTCACCCCTCCACTTT
CASSYSSSVSPLHF
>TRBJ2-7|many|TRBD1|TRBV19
TGTGCCAGTAGTCCAAATGGACAGGGAGGTGTTTACGAGCAGTACTTC
CASSPNGQGGVYEQYF
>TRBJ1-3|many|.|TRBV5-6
TGTGCCAGCAGCTTGGGACAGCTGGGAAACACCATATATTTT
CASSLGQLGNTIYF
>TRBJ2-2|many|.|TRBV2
TGTGCCAGCAGATACGGACCAACCGGGGAGCTGTTTTTT
CASRYGPTGELFF
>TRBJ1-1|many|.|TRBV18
TGTGCCAGCTCACCCACGGGCCATGTGAACACTGAAGCTTTCTTT
CASSPTGHVNTEAFF
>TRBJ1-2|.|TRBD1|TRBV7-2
TGTGCCAGCAGCTTCGCCGGGACAGGGTGGTCCTACTATGGCTACACCTTC
CASSFAGTGWSYYGYTF